The 10 T cell receptor beta chains listed next were all sequenced from one sample in a study of T-cell memory formation after mild COVID-19. From the 5' RACE reads, TCRdb called clonotypes with MiXCR, one entry per CDR3 protein. The sample consists of 400,000 to 500,000 distinct CDR3 sequences, over 15% of them appearing once. The sample consisted of PBMCs or a T cell subset sorted from them (not recorded which). Receptors originate from an adult woman who had mild COVID-19 (a few samples of this study predate the infection). Cell type and time point are not known.

This clonotype was observed many times. The chain uses TRBV5-1 and TRBJ2-7; TRBD1 aligns across 9 bases. CDR3 size: 15 residues. Per germline, CDR1 SGHRS and CDR2 YFSETQ. V lost 0 bases and J lost 3; bases outside the gene matches: 4. In DNA, the CDR3 is TGCGCCAGCAGCTTGGAACGGGACAGGGACTACGAGCAGTACTTC. Translating gives CASSLERDRDYEQYF.

This clonotype has just a few counts. The genes are TRBV24-1 and TRBJ1-1; 9 bases fit TRBD1. CDR3 length equals 17 residues. In germline, CDR1 is KGHDR, CDR2 SFDVKD. The junction had 12 bases not matched to a gene; V was cut back by 7 bases and J by 1 base. The CDR3 is CATSKLPRDRANTEAFF. In DNA form, the CDR3 reads TGTGCCACCAGCAAATTACCTCGGGACAGGGCGAACACTGAAGCTTTCTTT.

The chain employs TRBV5-1 and TRBJ1-6; no firm D call. CDR3 length: 16 amino acids. The germline V gene encodes CDR1 SGHRS and CDR2 YFSETQ. V gave up 4 bases and J gave up 0 bases, with 11 bases separating them. The CDR3 reads CASSRSRSSYNSPLHF. CDR3 in DNA: TGCGCCAGCAGCCGCAGCAGAAGCTCCTATAATTCACCCCTCCACTTT.

The V gene is TRBV13, the J gene TRBJ2-2; the D gene could be TRBD1 or TRBD2 (5 bases each). Germline V gene sequence: CDR1 PRHDT, CDR2 FYEKMQ (reference sequence). The CDR3 is 17 amino acids. V gave up 5 bases and J gave up 1 base, with 17 bases separating them. The DNA for the CDR3 is TGTGCCAGCAGCGTCCGGGGCGAAGACCTGAACACCGGGGAGCTGTTTTTT. Protein sequence: CASSVRGEDLNTGELFF.

Notes on this clonotype: The junction does not match germline at one end; this may be a read error. The chain recombines TRBV5-1 with TRBJ2-1; maybe TRBD2 (5 bases). CDR3 length: 16 amino acids. Germline CDR1 and CDR2: SGHRS and YFSETQ. In DNA form, the CDR3 reads TGCGCCAGCAGCTACGGACTGGCACCCTCCCACAATGAGCAGTTCTTC. This translates into CASSYGLAPSHNEQFF.

The chain couples TRBV29-1 to TRBJ1-2; D call uncertain. The CDR3 runs to 13 residues. Per germline, CDR1 SQVTM and CDR2 ANQGSEA. Trimming cost V 6 bases and J 3 bases, with 14 bases left between them. The CDR3 region is CSVVDHGDYGYTF. CDR3 nucleotides: TGCAGCGTGGTTGACCATGGAGACTATGGCTACACCTTC.

A few counts support this clonotype. V usage is TRBV9 and J usage is TRBJ2-1; 8 bases are a match to TRBD2. The CDR3 spans 17 residues. The junction had 12 bases not matched to a gene; V was cut back by 4 bases and J by 3 bases. Germline values: CDR1 SGDLS, CDR2 YYNGEE. Here the CDR3 reads CASSTGAGTSHYNEQFF. The DNA of the CDR3 is TGTGCCAGCAGCACCGGGGCCGGGACTAGTCACTACAATGAGCAGTTCTTC.

This clonotype was counted between two and nine times. This chain links TRBV1 with TRBJ2-3; the listed D gene, TRBD2, was not tested against the DNA. TRBV1 is given as a pseudogene. The CDR3 covers 18 residues. Written as DNA, the CDR3 is TGCACCAGCAGCCAAGGGACTAGCGGGGGGGCTAGCACAGATACGCAGTATTTT. It translates to CTSSQGTSGGASTDTQYF.

The V gene is TRBV5-1, the J gene TRBJ2-1; TRBD2 aligns across 15 bases. The CDR3 runs to 17 residues. CDR1 and CDR2 from the germline V gene are SGHRS and YFSETQ. The V and J ends lost 5 bases and 2 bases, in that order; junction bases with no gene match: 5. CDR3 in DNA: TGCGCCAGCAGGGGACTAGCGGGAGGTCGAGCCTACAATGAGCAGTTCTTC. Protein: CASRGLAGGRAYNEQFF.

The table lists this clonotype with many counts. The DNA is left out, because the CDR3 cannot be placed on it with certainty; the CDR3 is given as TCRdb lists it. The chain employs TRBV21-1 and TRBJ2-3; TRBD1 is the table's D call and was not checked against the DNA. TRBV21-1 is described as a pseudogene. The CDR3 region is 23 residues in length, termini included. CDR3: CASSKAPGTAFTTWGFGTDTQYF.